These 14 T cell receptor beta chains were all obtained from the same sample, sequenced in a study of cytomegalovirus exposure and HLA in healthy donors. Primers included in the PCR were 60 Vbeta and 13 Jbeta primers. Here immunoSEQ multiplex PCR was the method, and the copy in TCRdb shows in-frame clones only, minus some. The table has around 110,000 clones, around 86% seen once. Sequenced input: PBMCs. These receptors all stem from a woman aged 30 to 39 in good health and CMV-seronegative.

The chain combines TRBV4-3 with TRBJ1-4; 10 nucleotides line up with TRBD1. The trim removed 4 bases at V and 1 base at J, leaving 3 bases unmatched. This CDR3 region has 16 residues. The germline CDR1 and CDR2 sequences are LGHNA and YSLEER. CDR3 coding DNA: TGCGCCAGCAGCCGACGGACAGGGGGAACTAATGAAAAACTGTTTTTT. Protein: CASSRRTGGTNEKLFF.

This chain links TRBV11-2 with TRBJ1-2, with a possible D match to TRBD1 (5 bases). CDR1 SGHAT and CDR2 FQNNGV come from the germline V gene. The CDR3 spans 13 residues. Trimming cost V 5 bases and J 8 bases, with 15 bases left between them. The CDR3 sequence: CASSPGQGRGYTF. The CDR3 nucleotides read TGTGCCAGCAGCCCCGGGCAGGGTAGAGGCTACACCTTC.

CDR3 bases: TGTGCCATCCTTAGCGGGAGCTCCTACGAGCAGTACTTC. Its protein is CAILSGSSYEQYF. The V gene is TRBV27, the J gene TRBJ2-5, with 9 bases fitting TRBD2. The DNA end favors TRBJ2-7, so the J call may be wrong. The CDR3 totals 13 residues. Germline assignment: CDR1 MNHEY and CDR2 SMNVEV (reference sequence).

This sequence joins TRBV21-1 and TRBJ2-7; the DNA was not compared with TRBD1, the D call given in the table. TRBV21-1 is given as a pseudogene. The CDR3 spans 18 residues. CDR3 bases: TGTGCCAGCAGCAAATGGCCCGGGACAGGGGGCGCGTCCTACGAGCAGTACTTC. Translated: CASSKWPGTGGASYEQYF.

This clone was counted between two and nine times. V usage is TRBV19 and J usage is TRBJ1-5; D gene unclear. The CDR3 has 14 residues. Trimming removed 5 bases at V and 1 base at J, with 9 bases between. Germline-derived CDR1 and CDR2 are LNHDA and SQIVND (reference sequence). The CDR3 DNA sequence: TGTGCCAGTAGTCTGGCCGAAAGCAATCAGCCCCAGCATTTT. It translates to CASSLAESNQPQHF. Full variable domain (outside the CDR3, taken from reference TRBV19 and TRBJ1-5): DGGITQSPKYLFRKEGQNVTLSCEQNLNHDAMYWYRQDPGQGLRLIYYSQIVNDFQKGDIAEGYSVSREKKESFPLTVTSAQKNPTAFYLCASSLAESNQPQHFGDGTRLSIL.

The chain recombines TRBV28 with TRBJ1-1; possibly TRBD1 for D (5 bases). V lost 6 bases to trimming and J lost 8 bases, with 13 bases between them. The CDR3 sequence is 12 residues long. Germline V CDR1 and CDR2: MDHEN, SYDVKM. DNA of the CDR3: TGTGCCAGCAGGGGGGGGTGGGTAGAAGCTTTCTTT. Its protein product is CASRGGWVEAFF.

This clone has just one count. The V gene is TRBV11-2, the J gene TRBJ2-7; D may be TRBD1 (6 bases). Germline V gene data show CDR1 as SGHAT and CDR2 as FQNNGV. This CDR3 has 14 amino acids. V was trimmed by 5 bases and J by 1 base, leaving 12 bases between them. The CDR3 DNA follows: TGTGCCAGCAGCCTTAACAGGGTATCCTACGAGCAGTACTTC. This gives the protein CASSLNRVSYEQYF.

This clone has just a few counts. The rearrangement links TRBV6-6 to TRBJ2-1, with a weak D call TRBD1 (5 bases). Germline V gives CDR1 MNHNY, CDR2 SVGAGI (reference sequence). CDR3 size: 15 residues. V was pared by 2 bases and J by 0 bases, with 8 bases between. The CDR3 reads CASSYGAASYNEQFF. The CDR3 DNA is TGTGCCAGCAGTTACGGGGCAGCCTCCTACAATGAGCAGTTCTTC.

This chain connects TRBV7-2 to TRBJ1-4; the match to TRBD1 covers 8 bases. Germline V gene data show CDR1 as SGHTA and CDR2 as FQGNSA. The CDR3 sequence is 15 residues long. V shed 1 base and J 5 bases; nucleotides not matched to a gene: 3. Here the CDR3 DNA reads TGTGCCAGCAGCTTAGAAGACAGGGGCAATGAAAAACTGTTTTTT. It is translated as CASSLEDRGNEKLFF.

The chain couples TRBV14 to TRBJ2-3, with D perhaps matching TRBD1 (6 bases). This CDR3 comprises 21 residues. Trimming took off 3 bases at V and 3 bases at J, with 31 bases between the two ends. The germline V gene encodes CDR1 SGHDN and CDR2 FVKESK. This CDR3 is CASSQRQHLYSRDIRTDTQYF. In DNA, the CDR3 is TGTGCCAGCAGCCAGAGGCAGCACCTCTATTCCCGGGACATAAGAACAGATACGCAGTATTTT.

The sample holds a few counts of this clone. The chain joins TRBV7-8 to TRBJ2-5; D remains ambiguous. The end of the DNA aligns better with TRBJ2-7, so the J call may be wrong. This CDR3 comprises 13 residues. Germline-derived CDR1 and CDR2 are SGHVS and FQNEAQ. CDR3 in DNA: TGTGCCAGCAGCTTAGGAGTGAGCTACGAGCAGTACTTC. It codes for CASSLGVSYEQYF.

The V gene is TRBV27, the J gene TRBJ2-7, with 8 positions matching TRBD2. With V trimmed by 3 bases and J by 0 bases, 13 bases remained unmatched. The V gene's germline CDR1 is MNHEY and CDR2 SMNVEV (reference sequence). This CDR3 spans 18 amino acids. CDR3: CASSLVAGPSSSSYEQYF. The DNA for the CDR3 is TGTGCCAGCAGTTTGGTAGCGGGACCCAGTAGCTCCTCCTACGAGCAGTACTTC.

The sample holds one count of this clone. The V gene is TRBV28, the J gene TRBJ1-3, with a possible D match to TRBD1 (6 bases). With 6 bases removed from V and 2 bases from J, the gap between germline ends came to 17 bases. CDR1 is MDHEN and CDR2 is SYDVKM in the germline V gene. CDR3 length: 16 amino acids. CDR3 region: CASSRATGRTGNTIYF. CDR3 sequence (DNA): TGTGCCAGCAGCCGAGCGACAGGTCGTACTGGAAACACCATATATTTT.

This chain links TRBV5-1 with TRBJ2-1; no clear D gene. This CDR3 has 14 amino acids. V shed 2 bases and J shed 0 bases, with 6 bases lying between them. Germline loops: CDR1 SGHRS, CDR2 YFSETQ. Here the CDR3 DNA reads TGCGCCAGCAGCTTCCAGGCCTCCTACAATGAGCAGTTCTTC. Translation: CASSFQASYNEQFF. Supplemented by reference TRBV5-1 and TRBJ2-1, the full variable domain reads KAGVTQTPRYLIKTRGQQVTLSCSPISGHRSVSWYQQTPGQGLQFLFEYFSETQRNKGNFPGRFSGRQFSNSRSEMNVSTLELGDSALYLCASSFQASYNEQFFGPGTRLTVL.